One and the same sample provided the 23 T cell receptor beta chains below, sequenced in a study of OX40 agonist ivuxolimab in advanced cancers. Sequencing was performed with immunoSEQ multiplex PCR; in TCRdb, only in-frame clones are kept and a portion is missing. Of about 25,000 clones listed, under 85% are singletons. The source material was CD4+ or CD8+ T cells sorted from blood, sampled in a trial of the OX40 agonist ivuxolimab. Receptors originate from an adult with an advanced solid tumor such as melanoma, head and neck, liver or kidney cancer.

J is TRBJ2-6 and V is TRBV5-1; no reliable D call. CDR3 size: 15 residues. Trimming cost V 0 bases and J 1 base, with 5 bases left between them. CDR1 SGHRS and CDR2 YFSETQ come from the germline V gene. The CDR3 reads CASSLGSSGANVLTF. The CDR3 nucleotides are TGCGCCAGCAGCTTGGGGTCGTCTGGGGCCAACGTCCTGACTTTC.

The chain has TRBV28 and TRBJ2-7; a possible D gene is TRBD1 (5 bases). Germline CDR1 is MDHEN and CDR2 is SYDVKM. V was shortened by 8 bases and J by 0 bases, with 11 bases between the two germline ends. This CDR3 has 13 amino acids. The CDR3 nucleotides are TGTGCCAGCGGCCGACAGAGCTCCTACGAGCAGTACTTC. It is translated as CASGRQSSYEQYF.

The CDR3 region has the DNA TGTGCCAGCAGCCCCAGGGGAATGGAATCACCCCTCCACTTT. Its translation is CASSPRGMESPLHF. This chain links TRBV9 with TRBJ1-6, with D maybe TRBD1 (6 bases). This CDR3 is built from 14 residues. Germline V lookup: CDR1 SGDLS, CDR2 YYNGEE. With 4 bases removed from V and 10 bases from J, the gap between germline ends came to 15 bases.

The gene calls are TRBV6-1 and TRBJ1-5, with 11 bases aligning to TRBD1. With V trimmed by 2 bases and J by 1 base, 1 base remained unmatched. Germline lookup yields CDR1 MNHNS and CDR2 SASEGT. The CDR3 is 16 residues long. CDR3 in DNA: TGTGCCAGCAGTGAATGGGACAGGGGGAGCAATCAGCCCCAGCATTTT. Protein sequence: CASSEWDRGSNQPQHF.

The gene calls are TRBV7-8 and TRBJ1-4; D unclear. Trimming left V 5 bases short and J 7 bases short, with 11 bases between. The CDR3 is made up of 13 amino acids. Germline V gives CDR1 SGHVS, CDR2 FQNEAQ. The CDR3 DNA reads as TGTGCCAGCAGCCTCCTAGCAGTTGAAAAACTGTTTTTT. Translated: CASSLLAVEKLFF.

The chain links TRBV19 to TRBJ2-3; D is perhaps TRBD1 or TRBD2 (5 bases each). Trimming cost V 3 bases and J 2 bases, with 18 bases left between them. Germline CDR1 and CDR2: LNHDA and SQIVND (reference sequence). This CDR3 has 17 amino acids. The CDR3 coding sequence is TGTGCCAGTAGTATTTTGGTGTCCCTGGGGGTCACAGATACGCAGTATTTT. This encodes CASSILVSLGVTDTQYF.

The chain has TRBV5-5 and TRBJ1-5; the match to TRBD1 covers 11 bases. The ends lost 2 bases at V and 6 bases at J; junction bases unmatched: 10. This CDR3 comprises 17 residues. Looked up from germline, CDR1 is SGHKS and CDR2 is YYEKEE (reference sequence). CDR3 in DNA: TGTGCCAGCAGCTTCGGACAGGGGGCCCGAAGAAGTCAGCCCCAGCATTTT. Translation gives CASSFGQGARRSQPQHF.

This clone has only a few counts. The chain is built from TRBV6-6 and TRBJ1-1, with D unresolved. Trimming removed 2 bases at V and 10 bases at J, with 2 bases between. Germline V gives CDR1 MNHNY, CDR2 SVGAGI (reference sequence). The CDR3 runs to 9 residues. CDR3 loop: CASSYTAFF. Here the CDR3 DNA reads TGTGCCAGCAGTTACACAGCTTTCTTT.

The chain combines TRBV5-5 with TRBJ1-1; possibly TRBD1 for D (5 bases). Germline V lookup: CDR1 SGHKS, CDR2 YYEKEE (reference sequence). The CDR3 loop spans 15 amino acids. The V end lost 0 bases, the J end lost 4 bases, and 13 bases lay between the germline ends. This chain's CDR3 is CASSLGSGLITEAFF. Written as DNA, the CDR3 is TGTGCCAGCAGCTTGGGGTCGGGGCTGATCACTGAAGCTTTCTTT.

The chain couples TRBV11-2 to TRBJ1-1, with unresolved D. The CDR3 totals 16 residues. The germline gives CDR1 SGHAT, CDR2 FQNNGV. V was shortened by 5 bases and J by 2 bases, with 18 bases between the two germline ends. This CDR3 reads CASSQPWWRRNTEAFF. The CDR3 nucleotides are TGTGCCAGCAGCCAGCCTTGGTGGAGGAGAAACACTGAAGCTTTCTTT.

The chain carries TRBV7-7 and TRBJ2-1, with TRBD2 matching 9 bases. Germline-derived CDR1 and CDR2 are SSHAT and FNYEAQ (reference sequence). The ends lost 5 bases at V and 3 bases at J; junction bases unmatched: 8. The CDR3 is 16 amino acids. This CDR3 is CASSPEGLAIYNEQFF. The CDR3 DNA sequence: TGTGCCAGCAGCCCGGAGGGACTAGCAATCTACAATGAGCAGTTCTTC. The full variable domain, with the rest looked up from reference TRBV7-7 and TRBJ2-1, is GAGVSQSPRYKVTKRGQDVTLRCDPISSHATLYWYQQALGQGPEFLTYFNYEAQPDKSGLPSDRFSAERPEGSISTLTIQRTEQRDSAMYRCASSPEGLAIYNEQFFGPGTRLTVL.

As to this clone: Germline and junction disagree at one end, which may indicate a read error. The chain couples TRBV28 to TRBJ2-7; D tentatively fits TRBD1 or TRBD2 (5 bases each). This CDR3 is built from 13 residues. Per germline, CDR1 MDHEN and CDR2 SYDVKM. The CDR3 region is CASSLRDPYEQCF. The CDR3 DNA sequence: TGTGCCAGCAGTTTAAGGGACCCCTACGAGCAGTGCTTC.

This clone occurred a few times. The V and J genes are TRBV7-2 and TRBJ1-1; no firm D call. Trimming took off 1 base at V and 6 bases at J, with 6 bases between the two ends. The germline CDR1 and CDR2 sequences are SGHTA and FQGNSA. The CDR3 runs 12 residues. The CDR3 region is CASSLGIAEAFF. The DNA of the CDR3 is TGTGCCAGCAGCTTAGGTATTGCTGAAGCTTTCTTT.

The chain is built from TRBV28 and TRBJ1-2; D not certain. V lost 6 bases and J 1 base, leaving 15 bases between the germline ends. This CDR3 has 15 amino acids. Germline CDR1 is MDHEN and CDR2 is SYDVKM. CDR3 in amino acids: CASSQINTFNYGYTF. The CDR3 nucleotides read TGTGCCAGCAGCCAAATAAATACGTTTAACTATGGCTACACCTTC.

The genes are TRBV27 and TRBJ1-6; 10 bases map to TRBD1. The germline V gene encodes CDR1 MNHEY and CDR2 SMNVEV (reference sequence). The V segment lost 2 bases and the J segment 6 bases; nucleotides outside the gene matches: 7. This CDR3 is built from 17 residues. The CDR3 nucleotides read TGTGCCAGCAGTTTAGACCGGGACAGGGGTCGTAATTCACCCCTCCACTTT. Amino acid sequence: CASSLDRDRGRNSPLHF.

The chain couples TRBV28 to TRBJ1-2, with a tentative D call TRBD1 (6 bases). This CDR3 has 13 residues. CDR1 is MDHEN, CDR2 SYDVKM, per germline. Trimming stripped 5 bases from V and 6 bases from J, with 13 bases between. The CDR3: CASSPPGGNGYTF. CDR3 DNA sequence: TGTGCCAGCAGTCCCCCCGGGGGCAATGGCTACACCTTC.

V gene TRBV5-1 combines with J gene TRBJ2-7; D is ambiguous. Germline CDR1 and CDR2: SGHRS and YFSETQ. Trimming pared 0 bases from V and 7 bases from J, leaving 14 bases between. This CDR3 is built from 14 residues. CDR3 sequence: CASSLGLDYGEQYF. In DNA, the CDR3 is TGCGCCAGCAGCTTGGGGCTAGATTACGGGGAGCAGTACTTC.

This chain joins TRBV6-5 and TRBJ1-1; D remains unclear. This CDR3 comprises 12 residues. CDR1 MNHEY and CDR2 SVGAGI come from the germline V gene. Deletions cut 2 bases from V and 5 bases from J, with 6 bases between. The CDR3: CASSYGYTEAFF. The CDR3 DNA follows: TGTGCCAGCAGTTACGGGTATACTGAAGCTTTCTTT.

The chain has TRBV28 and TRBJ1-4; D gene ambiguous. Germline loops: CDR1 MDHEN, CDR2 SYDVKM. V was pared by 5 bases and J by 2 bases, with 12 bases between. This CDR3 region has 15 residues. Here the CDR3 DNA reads TGTGCCAGCAGTGTACAGATCGCGACTAATGAAAAACTGTTTTTT. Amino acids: CASSVQIATNEKLFF.

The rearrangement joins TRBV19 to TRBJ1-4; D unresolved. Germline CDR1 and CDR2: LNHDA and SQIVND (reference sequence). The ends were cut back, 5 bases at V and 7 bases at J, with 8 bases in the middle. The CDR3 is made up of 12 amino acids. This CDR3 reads CASSSLVEKLFF. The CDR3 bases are TGTGCCAGTAGTTCGCTTGTTGAAAAACTGTTTTTT.

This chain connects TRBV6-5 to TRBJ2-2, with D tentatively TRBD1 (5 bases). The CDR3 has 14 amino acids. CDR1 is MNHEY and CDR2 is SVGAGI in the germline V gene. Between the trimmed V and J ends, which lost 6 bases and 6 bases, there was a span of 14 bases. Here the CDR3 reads CASRLGANPGELFF. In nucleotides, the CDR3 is TGTGCCAGCAGGCTAGGGGCGAATCCCGGGGAGCTGTTTTTT.

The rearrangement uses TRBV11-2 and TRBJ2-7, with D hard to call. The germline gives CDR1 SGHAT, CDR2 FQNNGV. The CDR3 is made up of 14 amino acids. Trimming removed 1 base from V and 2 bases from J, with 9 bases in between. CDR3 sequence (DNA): TGTGCCAGCAGCTTAGTTGCGAACGCCTACGAGCAGTACTTC. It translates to CASSLVANAYEQYF. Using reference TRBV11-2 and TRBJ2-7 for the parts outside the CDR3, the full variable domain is EAGVAQSPRYKIIEKRQSVAFWCNPISGHATLYWYQQILGQGPKLLIQFQNNGVVDDSQLPKDRFSAERLKGVDSTLKIQPAKLEDSAVYLCASSLVANAYEQYFGPGTRLTVT.

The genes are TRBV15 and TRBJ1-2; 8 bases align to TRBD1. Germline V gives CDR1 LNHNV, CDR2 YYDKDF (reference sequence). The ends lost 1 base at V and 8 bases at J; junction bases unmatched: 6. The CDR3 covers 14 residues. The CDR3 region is CATSRAYRGFGYTF. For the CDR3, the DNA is TGTGCCACCAGCAGAGCATACAGGGGGTTCGGCTACACCTTC.